This T cell receptor (beta chain) is drawn from a study of T cell changes during pregnancy in multiple sclerosis. The germline V and J ends were trimmed by 3 bases and 2 bases, with 16 bases remaining between them. The CDR3 length is 16 residues. Looked up from germline, CDR1 is SGDLS and CDR2 is YYNGEE. Repertoires were generated with immunoSEQ multiplex PCR, while TCRdb's copy carries only in-frame clones and drops some. Among roughly 57,000 clones listed, about nine tenths were seen once. Sequenced here: CD8+ T cells from peripheral blood mononuclear cells, sampled before pregnancy. The chain is built from TRBV9 and TRBJ2-3; tentatively, D is TRBD2 (6 bases). This sequence originates from a female donor with multiple sclerosis, enrolled in a pregnancy study. CDR3 in DNA: TGTGCCAGCAGCGCCCGTCCCGGGACTCCCACAGATACGCAGTATTTT. Amino acids: CASSARPGTPTDTQYF.